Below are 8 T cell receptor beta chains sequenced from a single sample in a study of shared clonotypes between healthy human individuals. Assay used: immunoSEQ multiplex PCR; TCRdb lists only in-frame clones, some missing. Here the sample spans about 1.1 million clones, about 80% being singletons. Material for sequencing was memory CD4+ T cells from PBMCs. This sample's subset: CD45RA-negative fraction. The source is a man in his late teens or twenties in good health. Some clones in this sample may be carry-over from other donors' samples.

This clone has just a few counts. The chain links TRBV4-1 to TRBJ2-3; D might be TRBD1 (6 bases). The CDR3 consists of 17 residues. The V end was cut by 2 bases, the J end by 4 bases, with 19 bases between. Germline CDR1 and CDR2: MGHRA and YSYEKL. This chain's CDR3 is CASSQFRNRVVSDTQYF. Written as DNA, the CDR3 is TGCGCCAGCAGCCAATTTCGAAACAGGGTCGTATCAGATACGCAGTATTTT.

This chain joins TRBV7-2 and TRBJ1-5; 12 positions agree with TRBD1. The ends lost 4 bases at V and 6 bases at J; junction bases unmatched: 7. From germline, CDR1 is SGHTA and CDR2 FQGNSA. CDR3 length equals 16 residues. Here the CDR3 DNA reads TGTGCCAGCAGCTACTCCGGGACAGGGGGCCTTCAGCCCCAGCATTTT. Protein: CASSYSGTGGLQPQHF.

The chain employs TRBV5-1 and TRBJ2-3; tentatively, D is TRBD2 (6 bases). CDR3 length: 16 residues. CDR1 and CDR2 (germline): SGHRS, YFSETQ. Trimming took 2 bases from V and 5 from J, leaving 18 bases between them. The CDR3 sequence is CASSFLSGVAKDTQYF. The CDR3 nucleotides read TGCGCCAGCAGCTTCTTATCGGGAGTGGCGAAAGATACGCAGTATTTT.

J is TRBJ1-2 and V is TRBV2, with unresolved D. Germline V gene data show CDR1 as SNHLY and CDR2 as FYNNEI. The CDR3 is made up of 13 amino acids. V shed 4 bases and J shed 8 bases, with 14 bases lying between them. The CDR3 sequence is CASSAHGELGYTF. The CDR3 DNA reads TGTGCCAGCAGTGCGCACGGTGAATTGGGCTACACCTTC.

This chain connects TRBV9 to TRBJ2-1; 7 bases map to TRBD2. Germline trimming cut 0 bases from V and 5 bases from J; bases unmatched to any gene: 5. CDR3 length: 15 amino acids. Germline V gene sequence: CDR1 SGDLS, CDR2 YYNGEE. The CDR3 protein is CASSVEVGRHNEQFF. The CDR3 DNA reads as TGTGCCAGCAGCGTAGAGGTCGGGAGGCACAATGAGCAGTTCTTC.

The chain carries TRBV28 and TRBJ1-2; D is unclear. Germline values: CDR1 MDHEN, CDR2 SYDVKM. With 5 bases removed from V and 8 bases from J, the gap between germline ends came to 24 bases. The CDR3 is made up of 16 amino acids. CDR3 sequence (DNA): TGTGCCAGCAGTCCAAGGACTAATTTCATTGGAGGGGGCTACACCTTC. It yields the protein CASSPRTNFIGGGYTF.

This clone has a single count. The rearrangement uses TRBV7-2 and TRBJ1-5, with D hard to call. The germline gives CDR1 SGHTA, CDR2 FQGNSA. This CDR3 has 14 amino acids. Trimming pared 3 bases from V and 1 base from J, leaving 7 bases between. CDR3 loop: CASSFLVSNQPQHF. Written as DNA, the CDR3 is TGTGCCAGCAGCTTCCTAGTCAGCAATCAGCCCCAGCATTTT.

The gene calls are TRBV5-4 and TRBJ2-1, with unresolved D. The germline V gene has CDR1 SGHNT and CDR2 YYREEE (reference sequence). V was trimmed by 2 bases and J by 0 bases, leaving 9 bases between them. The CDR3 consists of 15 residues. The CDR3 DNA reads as TGTGCCAGCAGCTTTGGCGGCCCCTCCTACAATGAGCAGTTCTTC. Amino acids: CASSFGGPSYNEQFF. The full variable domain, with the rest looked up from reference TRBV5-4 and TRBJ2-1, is ETGVTQSPTHLIKTRGQQVTLRCSSQSGHNTVSWYQQALGQGPQFIFQYYREEENGRGNFPPRFSGLQFPNYSSELNVNALELDDSALYLCASSFGGPSYNEQFFGPGTRLTVL.